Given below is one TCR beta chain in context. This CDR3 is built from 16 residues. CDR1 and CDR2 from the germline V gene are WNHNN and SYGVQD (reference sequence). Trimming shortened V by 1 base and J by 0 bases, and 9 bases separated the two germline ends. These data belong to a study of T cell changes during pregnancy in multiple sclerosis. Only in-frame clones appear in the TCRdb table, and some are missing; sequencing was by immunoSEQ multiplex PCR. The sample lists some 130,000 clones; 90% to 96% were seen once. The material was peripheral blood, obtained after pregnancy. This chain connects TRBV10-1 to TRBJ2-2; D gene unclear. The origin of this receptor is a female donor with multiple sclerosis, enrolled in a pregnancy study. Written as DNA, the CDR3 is TGCGCCAGCAGTGAGTTCAGGATAACGAACACCGGGGAGCTGTTTTTT. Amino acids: CASSEFRITNTGELFF.